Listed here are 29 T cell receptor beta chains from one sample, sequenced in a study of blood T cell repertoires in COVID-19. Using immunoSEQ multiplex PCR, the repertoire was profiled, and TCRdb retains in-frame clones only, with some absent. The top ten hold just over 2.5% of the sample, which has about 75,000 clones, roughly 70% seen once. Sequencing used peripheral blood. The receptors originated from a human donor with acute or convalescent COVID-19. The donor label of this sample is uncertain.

In DNA, the CDR3 is TGTGCCAGCAACCTAGGGACAGCAGGGGAGACCCAGTACTTC. This encodes CASNLGTAGETQYF. The V call is TRBV2, the J call TRBJ2-5; 7 nucleotides line up with TRBD1. Germline V lookup: CDR1 SNHLY, CDR2 FYNNEI. CDR3 length: 14 residues. Losses at the gene ends were 7 bases for V and 5 bases for J; bases not matched to a gene: 10.

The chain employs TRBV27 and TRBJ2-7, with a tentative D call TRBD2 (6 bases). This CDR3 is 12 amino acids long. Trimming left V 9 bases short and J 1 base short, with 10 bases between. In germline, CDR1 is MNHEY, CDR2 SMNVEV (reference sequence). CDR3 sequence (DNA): TGTGCCAGTGGGGACTTTTCCTACGAGCAGTACTTC. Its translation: CASGDFSYEQYF.

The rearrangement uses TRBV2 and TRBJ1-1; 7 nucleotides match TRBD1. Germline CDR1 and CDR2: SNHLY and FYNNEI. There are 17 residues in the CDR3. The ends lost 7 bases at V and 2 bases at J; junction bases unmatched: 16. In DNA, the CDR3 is TGTGCCAGCAAACGCGAAAGGACAGGTGATCTTAACACTGAAGCTTTCTTT. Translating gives CASKRERTGDLNTEAFF.

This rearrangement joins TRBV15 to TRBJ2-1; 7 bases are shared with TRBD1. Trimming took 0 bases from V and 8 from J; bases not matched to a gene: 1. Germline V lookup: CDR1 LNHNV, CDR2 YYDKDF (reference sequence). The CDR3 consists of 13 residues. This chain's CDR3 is CATSRDQGDEQFF. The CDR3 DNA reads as TGTGCCACCAGCAGAGACCAGGGGGATGAGCAGTTCTTC.

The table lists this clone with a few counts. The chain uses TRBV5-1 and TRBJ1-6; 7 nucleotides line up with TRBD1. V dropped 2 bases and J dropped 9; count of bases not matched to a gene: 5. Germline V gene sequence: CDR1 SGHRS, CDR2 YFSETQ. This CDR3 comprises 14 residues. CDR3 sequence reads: CASSFQGEISPLHF. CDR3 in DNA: TGCGCCAGCAGCTTTCAGGGGGAGATTTCACCCCTCCACTTT.

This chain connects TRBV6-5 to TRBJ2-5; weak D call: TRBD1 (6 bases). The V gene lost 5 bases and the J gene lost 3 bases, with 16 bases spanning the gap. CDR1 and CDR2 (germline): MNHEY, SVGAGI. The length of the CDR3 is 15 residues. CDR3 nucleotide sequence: TGTGCCAGCAGTACAGTTAGGGCAGGGGAAGAGACCCAGTACTTC. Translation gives CASSTVRAGEETQYF.

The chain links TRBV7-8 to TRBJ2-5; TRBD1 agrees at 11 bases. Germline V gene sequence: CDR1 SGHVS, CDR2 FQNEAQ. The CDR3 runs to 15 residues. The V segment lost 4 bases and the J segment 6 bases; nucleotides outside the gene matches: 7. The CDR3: CASSSGTGGRKTQYF. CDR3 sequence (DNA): TGTGCCAGCAGCTCAGGGACAGGGGGTAGAAAGACCCAGTACTTC.

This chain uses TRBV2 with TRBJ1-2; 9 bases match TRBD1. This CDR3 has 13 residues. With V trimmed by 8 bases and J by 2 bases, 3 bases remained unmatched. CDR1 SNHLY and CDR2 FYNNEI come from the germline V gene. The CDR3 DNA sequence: TGTGCCAGCCGGACAGGGGAAAACTATGGCTACACCTTC. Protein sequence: CASRTGENYGYTF.

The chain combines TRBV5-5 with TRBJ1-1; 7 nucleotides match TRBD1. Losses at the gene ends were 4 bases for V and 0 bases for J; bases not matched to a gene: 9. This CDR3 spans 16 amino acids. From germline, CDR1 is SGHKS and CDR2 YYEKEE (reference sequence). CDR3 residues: CASSLGTVPVNTEAFF. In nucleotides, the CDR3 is TGTGCCAGCAGCCTTGGGACAGTTCCCGTGAACACTGAAGCTTTCTTT.

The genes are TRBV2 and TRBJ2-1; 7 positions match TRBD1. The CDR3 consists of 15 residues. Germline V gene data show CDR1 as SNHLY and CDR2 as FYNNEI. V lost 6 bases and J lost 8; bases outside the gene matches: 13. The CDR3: CASRPGTETYHEQFF. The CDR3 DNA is TGTGCCAGCAGACCCGGGACAGAAACTTACCATGAGCAGTTCTTC.

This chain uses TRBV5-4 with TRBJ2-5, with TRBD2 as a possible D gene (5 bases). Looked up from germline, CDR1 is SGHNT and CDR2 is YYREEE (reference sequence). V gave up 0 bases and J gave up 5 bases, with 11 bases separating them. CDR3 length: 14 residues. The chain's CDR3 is CASSLGTPGETQYF. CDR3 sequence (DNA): TGTGCCAGCAGCTTGGGGACTCCGGGGGAGACCCAGTACTTC.

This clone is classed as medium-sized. CDR3 bases: TGTGCCACCAGTGATGGTCAGGGACTCTATGGCTACACCTTC. This encodes CATSDGQGLYGYTF. The genes are TRBV24-1 and TRBJ1-2; TRBD1 might be the D (5 bases). The V end was cut by 3 bases, the J end by 4 bases, with 11 bases between. The CDR3 is made up of 14 amino acids. CDR1 is KGHDR and CDR2 is SFDVKD in the germline V gene.

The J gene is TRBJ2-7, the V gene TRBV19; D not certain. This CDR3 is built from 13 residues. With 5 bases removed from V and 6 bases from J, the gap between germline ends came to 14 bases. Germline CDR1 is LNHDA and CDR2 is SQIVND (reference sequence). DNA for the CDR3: TGTGCCAGTAGTCCAATGTCCCGAGGCGAGCAGTACTTC. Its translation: CASSPMSRGEQYF.

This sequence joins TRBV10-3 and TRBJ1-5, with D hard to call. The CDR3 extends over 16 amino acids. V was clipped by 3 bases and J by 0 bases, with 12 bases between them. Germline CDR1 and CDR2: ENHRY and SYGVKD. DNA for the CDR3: TGTGCCATCAGTGAAAAAGGAGGTAATAGCAATCAGCCCCAGCATTTT. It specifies CAISEKGGNSNQPQHF.

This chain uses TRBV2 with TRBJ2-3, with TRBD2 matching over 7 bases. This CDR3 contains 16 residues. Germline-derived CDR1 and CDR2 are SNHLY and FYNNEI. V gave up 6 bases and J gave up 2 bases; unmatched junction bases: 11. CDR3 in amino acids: CASSVWSGAITDTQYF. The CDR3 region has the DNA TGTGCCAGCAGCGTTTGGAGCGGGGCCATCACAGATACGCAGTATTTT.

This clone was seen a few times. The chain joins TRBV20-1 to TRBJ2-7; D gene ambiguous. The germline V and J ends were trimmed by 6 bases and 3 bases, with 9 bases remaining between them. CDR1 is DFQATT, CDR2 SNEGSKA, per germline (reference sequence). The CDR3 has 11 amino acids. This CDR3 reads CSARFGYEQYF. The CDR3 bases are TGCAGTGCCAGGTTCGGCTACGAGCAGTACTTC.

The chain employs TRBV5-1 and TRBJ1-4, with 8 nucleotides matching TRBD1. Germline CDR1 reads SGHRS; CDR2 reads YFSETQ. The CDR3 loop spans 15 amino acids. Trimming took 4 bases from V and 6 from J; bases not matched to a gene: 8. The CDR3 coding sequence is TGCGCCAGCAGCAGGGATTCAGGGGGCGATGAAAAACTGTTTTTT. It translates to CASSRDSGGDEKLFF.

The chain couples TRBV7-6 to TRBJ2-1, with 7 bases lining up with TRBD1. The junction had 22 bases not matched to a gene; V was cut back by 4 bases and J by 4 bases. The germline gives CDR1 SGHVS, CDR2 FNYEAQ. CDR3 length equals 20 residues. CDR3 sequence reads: CASSSPRQGTPLLIYNEQFF. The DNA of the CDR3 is TGTGCCAGCAGCTCTCCTAGACAGGGAACCCCACTATTAATTTACAATGAGCAGTTCTTC.

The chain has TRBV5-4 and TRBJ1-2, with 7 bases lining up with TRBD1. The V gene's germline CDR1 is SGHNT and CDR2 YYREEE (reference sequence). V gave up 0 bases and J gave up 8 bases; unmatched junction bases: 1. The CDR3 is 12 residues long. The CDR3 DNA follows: TGTGCCAGCAGCTTGGACAGGGGCGGCTACACCTTC. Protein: CASSLDRGGYTF.

DNA of the CDR3: TGTGCCAGCACTTACGGACAGGGGGCCTACGAGCAGTACTTC. It translates to CASTYGQGAYEQYF. The genes are TRBV28 and TRBJ2-7; 10 bases line up with TRBD1. The CDR3 is made up of 14 amino acids. Germline CDR1 MDHEN, CDR2 SYDVKM. V shed 7 bases, J shed 2 bases, and the junction held 5 bases outside the gene matches.

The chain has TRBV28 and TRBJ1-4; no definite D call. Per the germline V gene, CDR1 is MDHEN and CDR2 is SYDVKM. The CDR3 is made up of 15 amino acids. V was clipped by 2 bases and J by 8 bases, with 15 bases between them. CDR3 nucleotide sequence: TGTGCCAGCAGTTTAGTGCGGGGTGGGGTGGAAAAACTGTTTTTT. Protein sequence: CASSLVRGGVEKLFF.

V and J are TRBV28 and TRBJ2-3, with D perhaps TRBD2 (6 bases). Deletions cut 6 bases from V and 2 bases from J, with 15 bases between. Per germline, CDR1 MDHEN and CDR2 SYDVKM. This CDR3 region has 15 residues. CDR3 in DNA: TGTGCCAGCAGCCAAGGAGGGGCGCCCACAGATACGCAGTATTTT. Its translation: CASSQGGAPTDTQYF.

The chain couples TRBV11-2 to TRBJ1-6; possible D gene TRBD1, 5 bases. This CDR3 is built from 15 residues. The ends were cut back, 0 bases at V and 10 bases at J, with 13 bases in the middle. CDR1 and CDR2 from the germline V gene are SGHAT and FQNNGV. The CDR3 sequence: CASSLDGDRGSPLHF. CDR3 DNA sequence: TGTGCCAGCAGCTTAGACGGCGATAGGGGCTCACCCCTCCACTTT.

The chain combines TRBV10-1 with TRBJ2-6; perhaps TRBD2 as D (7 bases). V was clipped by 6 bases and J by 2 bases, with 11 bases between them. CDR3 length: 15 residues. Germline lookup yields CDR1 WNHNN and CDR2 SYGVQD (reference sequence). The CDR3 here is CASSEGGAGANVLTF. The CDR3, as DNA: TGCGCCAGCAGCGAGGGGGGGGCTGGGGCCAACGTCCTGACTTTC.

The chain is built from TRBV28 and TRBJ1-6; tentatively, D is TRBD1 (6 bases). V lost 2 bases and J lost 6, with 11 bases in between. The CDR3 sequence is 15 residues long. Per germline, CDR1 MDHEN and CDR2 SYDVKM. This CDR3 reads CASSLVLGANSPLHF. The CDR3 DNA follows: TGTGCCAGCAGTTTAGTTCTGGGGGCTAATTCACCCCTCCACTTT.

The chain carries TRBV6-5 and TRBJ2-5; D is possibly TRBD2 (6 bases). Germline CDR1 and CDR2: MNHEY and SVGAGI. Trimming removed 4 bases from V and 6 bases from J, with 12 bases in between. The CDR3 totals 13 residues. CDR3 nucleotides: TGTGCCAGCAGTTTCGCGGGGAGGAAGACCCAGTACTTC. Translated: CASSFAGRKTQYF.

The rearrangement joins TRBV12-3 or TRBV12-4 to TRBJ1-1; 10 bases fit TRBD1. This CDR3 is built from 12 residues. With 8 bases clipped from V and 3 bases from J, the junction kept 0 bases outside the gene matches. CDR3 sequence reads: CASGQGDTEAFF. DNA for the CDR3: TGTGCCAGCGGACAGGGGGACACTGAAGCTTTCTTT.

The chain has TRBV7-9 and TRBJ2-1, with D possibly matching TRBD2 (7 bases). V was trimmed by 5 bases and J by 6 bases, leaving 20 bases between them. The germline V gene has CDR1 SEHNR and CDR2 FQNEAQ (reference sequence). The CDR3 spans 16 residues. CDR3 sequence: CASSPRGGRRGNEQFF. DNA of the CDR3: TGTGCCAGCAGCCCCAGGGGCGGGAGAAGGGGCAATGAGCAGTTCTTC.

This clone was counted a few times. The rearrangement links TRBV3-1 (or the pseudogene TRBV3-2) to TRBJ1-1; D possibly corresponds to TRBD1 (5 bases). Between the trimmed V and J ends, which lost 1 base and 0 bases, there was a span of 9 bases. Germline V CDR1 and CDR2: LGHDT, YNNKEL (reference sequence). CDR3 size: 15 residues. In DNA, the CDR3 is TGTGCCAGCAGCCAAGCCGGGGGGATGAACACTGAAGCTTTCTTT. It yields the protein CASSQAGGMNTEAFF.